These 14 T cell receptor beta chains originate from one sample sequenced in a study of cytomegalovirus exposure and HLA in healthy donors. This PCR relied on a set of 60 Vbeta primers and 13 Jbeta primers. This table comes from immunoSEQ multiplex PCR, and its TCRdb copy is limited to in-frame clones, with some not included. The table records approximately 210,000 clones, around 81% of them present only once. Material: PBMCs. These receptors were obtained from a man aged 18 to 30 in good health and CMV-seronegative.

This rearrangement joins TRBV9 to TRBJ2-2; 7 bases are a match to TRBD1. The V and J ends lost 3 bases and 4 bases, in that order; junction bases with no gene match: 6. The CDR3 consists of 15 residues. Germline CDR1 is SGDLS and CDR2 is YYNGEE. The CDR3 is CASSGSTGITGELFF. For the CDR3, the DNA is TGTGCCAGCAGCGGATCGACAGGGATCACCGGGGAGCTGTTTTTT.

The V and J genes are TRBV6-1 and TRBJ2-5; 8 bases fit TRBD2. This CDR3 region has 15 residues. The V gene's germline CDR1 is MNHNS and CDR2 SASEGT. The V gene end was trimmed by 5 bases and the J gene end by 4 bases; junction bases not matched to a gene: 9. The CDR3 DNA reads TGTGCCAGCAGTACCCAGCGGGAGTCACTAGAGACCCAGTACTTC. It is translated as CASSTQRESLETQYF.

The chain combines TRBV28 with TRBJ2-7; 15 bases match TRBD2. The CDR3 contains 18 residues. Trimming removed 1 base from V and 5 bases from J; junction bases left unmatched: 9. CDR1 and CDR2 from the germline V gene are MDHEN and SYDVKM. The CDR3 region has the DNA TGTGCCAGCAGTTTATCCTTAGGGACTAGCGGGAGGTTCCACGAGCAGTACTTC. Amino acid sequence: CASSLSLGTSGRFHEQYF.

As to this clone: Other DNA sequences in the same sample also yield this CDR3. The chain combines TRBV27 with TRBJ2-7; maybe TRBD1 (6 bases). Germline V CDR1 and CDR2: MNHEY, SMNVEV (reference sequence). V was clipped by 3 bases and J by 2 bases, with 8 bases between them. The CDR3 totals 13 residues. CDR3 sequence (DNA): TGTGCCAGCAGTTTCGGACAGACCTACGAGCAGTACTTC. Protein sequence: CASSFGQTYEQYF.

The rearrangement links TRBV9 to TRBJ2-7; D might be TRBD2 (6 bases). Trimming shortened V by 4 bases and J by 3 bases, and 20 bases separated the two germline ends. The CDR3 is 16 residues long. The germline gives CDR1 SGDLS, CDR2 YYNGEE. In DNA, the CDR3 is TGTGCCAGCAGCCCCCGTAGGGGAGCGGGCTTCTACGAGCAGTACTTC. It encodes CASSPRRGAGFYEQYF.

The V and J genes are TRBV18 and TRBJ2-5; weak D call: TRBD1 (5 bases). The CDR3 spans 15 residues. CDR1 KGHSH and CDR2 LQKENI come from the germline V gene. Deletions cut 3 bases from V and 2 bases from J, with 13 bases between. CDR3 bases: TGTGCCAGCTCACCGGCGGTGGACAAGCAAGAGACCCAGTACTTC. This translates into CASSPAVDKQETQYF.

The chain combines TRBV28 with TRBJ1-2, with D perhaps TRBD1 (5 bases). The CDR3 has 14 amino acids. V was pared by 8 bases and J by 8 bases, with 21 bases between. The germline V gene has CDR1 MDHEN and CDR2 SYDVKM. The CDR3: CASGRTGTIGGYTF. The DNA for the CDR3 is TGTGCCAGCGGGAGGACCGGGACCATAGGGGGCTACACCTTC.

CDR3 in amino acids: CASSVDRAGEQFF. The CDR3 coding sequence is TGTGCCAGCAGCGTTGACAGGGCCGGGGAGCAGTTCTTC. The chain is built from TRBV9 and TRBJ2-1, with 7 bases aligning to TRBD1. The J segment lost 10 bases and the V segment lost 2 bases, leaving 6 bases of the junction unmatched. Germline assignment: CDR1 SGDLS and CDR2 YYNGEE. The CDR3 covers 13 residues.

This chain joins TRBV7-9 and TRBJ1-5; possibly TRBD1 for D (5 bases). V lost 1 base and J 3 bases, leaving 7 bases between the germline ends. This CDR3 is 14 amino acids long. Looked up from germline, CDR1 is SEHNR and CDR2 is FQNEAQ (reference sequence). The CDR3: CASSLEGLNQPQHF. CDR3 DNA: TGTGCCAGCAGCTTAGAGGGGCTCAATCAGCCCCAGCATTTT.

To note about this clone: The sample carries other DNA sequences with the same CDR3. The rearrangement links TRBV5-4 to TRBJ2-1, with TRBD2 matching 7 bases. The germline V gene has CDR1 SGHNT and CDR2 YYREEE (reference sequence). CDR3 length: 15 residues. The trim removed 2 bases at V and 0 bases at J, leaving 2 bases unmatched. The CDR3 sequence: CASSFGGSSYNEQFF. CDR3 DNA: TGTGCCAGCAGCTTCGGCGGGAGCTCCTACAATGAGCAGTTCTTC.

The J gene is TRBJ2-7, the V gene TRBV6-1; D possibly corresponds to TRBD2 (7 bases). V shed 7 bases and J shed 2 bases, with 15 bases lying between them. Germline CDR1 is MNHNS and CDR2 is SASEGT. This CDR3 is built from 14 residues. The CDR3 loop reads CASNQGGVAYEQYF. CDR3 nucleotide sequence: TGTGCCAGCAACCAAGGGGGGGTTGCCTACGAGCAGTACTTC.

This clone was observed a handful of times. This rearrangement joins TRBV9 to TRBJ1-3; D gene uncertain. In germline, CDR1 is SGDLS, CDR2 YYNGEE. This CDR3 has 14 residues. Trimming cost V 4 bases and J 4 bases, with 12 bases left between them. CDR3 amino acids: CASSPVQAGNTIYF. CDR3 coding DNA: TGTGCCAGCAGCCCCGTTCAGGCGGGAAACACCATATATTTT.

The CDR3 coding sequence is TGTGCCAGCTCACCATCCCACGAGCAGTACTTC. Protein sequence: CASSPSHEQYF. The J gene is TRBJ2-5, the V gene TRBV18; D unresolved. The tail of the sequence fits TRBJ2-7 better, so the J call may be wrong. Germline V gene data show CDR1 as KGHSH and CDR2 as LQKENI. The CDR3 covers 11 residues.

In its sample, this clone was seen a few times. The CDR3 DNA sequence: TGTGCCAGTAGCGGGACAGGGGATCCCTATAATTCACCCCTCCACTTT. Encoded protein: CASSGTGDPYNSPLHF. The chain uses TRBV19 and TRBJ1-6; 10 nucleotides align to TRBD1. The J segment lost 2 bases and the V segment lost 6 bases, leaving 4 bases of the junction unmatched. This CDR3 contains 16 residues. From germline, CDR1 is LNHDA and CDR2 SQIVND (reference sequence).